This TCR beta chain was captured in a study of graft-versus-host responses after intestinal transplantation. Study-level information: Isolated intestinal, liver-intestinal, or multivisceral transplants had been given to the recipients. Every recipient had anti-thymocyte globulin induction and around 3 years of tacrolimus plus steroids.

This CDR3 spans 13 amino acids. Germline V gene sequence: CDR1 GTSNPN, CDR2 SVGIG (reference sequence). Trimming left V 1 base short and J 5 bases short, with 11 bases between. The study, taken as a whole, reports: Graft-donor T cell macrochimerism in patients accompanied high graft-versus-host to host-versus-graft clonal ratios in allografts.

Profiling relied on immunoSEQ multiplex PCR, and the TCRdb table lists in-frame clones only, not all of them. The repertoire has tens of thousands of clones, about 92% of them found once; the top ten carry roughly 2%. About this clone: The target antigen is unknown.

V and J are TRBV30 and TRBJ1-2, with D maybe TRBD1 (6 bases). This TCR was recovered from a human donor who received an intestinal transplant. This specimen was unstimulated CD8+ T cells sorted from spleen or lymph node cells, taken before intestinal transplant. The CDR3 loop reads CAWSGEGGYGYTF. The CDR3 DNA follows: TGTGCCTGGAGTGGCGAAGGGGGTTATGGCTACACCTTC.